This note documents a single TCR beta chain sequence. This record belongs to a study of blood T cell repertoires in COVID-19. Method: immunoSEQ multiplex PCR; TCRdb's copy keeps in-frame clones and lacks some. The sample carries roughly 240,000 clones, over 80% recorded once. The sample was PBMCs or T cells enriched from blood (not recorded which). The TCR was taken from a woman younger than 45 with acute COVID-19.

CDR3 sequence: CASSRGTGFDHEQYF. The CDR3 bases are TGCGCCAGCAGCCGCGGGACAGGGTTCGACCACGAGCAGTACTTC. This chain joins TRBV5-1 and TRBJ2-7; 9 bases match TRBD1. The CDR3 length is 15 residues. The V gene's germline CDR1 is SGHRS and CDR2 YFSETQ. Trimming at V came to 4 bases and at J to 5 bases, leaving 10 bases not matched to a gene.